What follows are 32 T cell receptor beta chains derived from one specimen sequenced in a study of blood T cell repertoires in COVID-19. Clones were sequenced by immunoSEQ multiplex PCR, and TCRdb holds only the in-frame ones, with some missing. This table has about 300,000 clones, approximately 85% appearing once. What was sequenced was peripheral blood. The receptors were sampled from a woman aged 45-65 years with acute or convalescent COVID-19.

The chain combines TRBV6-2 or TRBV6-3 with TRBJ2-3, with D possibly being TRBD1 (5 bases). This CDR3 comprises 14 residues. V gave up 2 bases and J gave up 5 bases, with 11 bases separating them. Germline CDR1 reads MNHEY; CDR2 reads SVGEGT. The CDR3 nucleotides read TGTGCCAGCAGTTACCCAGGGTCTGGAGATACGCAGTATTTT. Protein sequence: CASSYPGSGDTQYF.

The V and J genes are TRBV4-3 and TRBJ2-7, with TRBD2 identical over 7 bases. CDR1 LGHNA and CDR2 YSLEER come from the germline V gene. This CDR3 spans 17 amino acids. J was trimmed by 3 bases and V by 0 bases; bases with no gene match: 11. CDR3 sequence reads: CASSQESPLGTIYEQYF. As DNA, the CDR3 is TGCGCCAGCAGCCAAGAGTCCCCCCTAGGGACTATCTACGAGCAGTACTTC.

The chain is built from TRBV4-2 and TRBJ2-1; D unclear. CDR1 and CDR2 from the germline V gene are LGHNA and YNFKEQ. This CDR3 has 14 residues. V lost 2 bases, J lost 0 bases, and 5 bases lay in between. The CDR3 bases are TGTGCCAGCAGCCAACACGGCTCCTACAATGAGCAGTTCTTC. Its translation is CASSQHGSYNEQFF.

V gene TRBV7-7 combines with J gene TRBJ2-5; 11 nucleotides line up with TRBD2. Trimming took 3 bases from V and 2 from J; bases not matched to a gene: 2. The germline V gene encodes CDR1 SSHAT and CDR2 FNYEAQ (reference sequence). This CDR3 region has 15 residues. CDR3 bases: TGTGCCAGCAGCTTCATAGCGGGAGGGCAAGAGACCCAGTACTTC. Its translation: CASSFIAGGQETQYF. The complete variable domain, with remaining parts taken from reference TRBV7-7 and TRBJ2-5, reads GAGVSQSPRYKVTKRGQDVTLRCDPISSHATLYWYQQALGQGPEFLTYFNYEAQPDKSGLPSDRFSAERPEGSISTLTIQRTEQRDSAMYRCASSFIAGGQETQYFGPGTRLLVL.

This chain joins TRBV12-5 and TRBJ2-2; 8 nucleotides match TRBD2. V lost 3 bases to trimming and J lost 1 base; unmatched junction nucleotides: 7. The CDR3 has 17 residues. Germline V CDR1 and CDR2: LGHNT, FRNRAP. This chain's CDR3 is CASGLAITSGNTGELFF. DNA for the CDR3: TGTGCTAGTGGTTTAGCTATTACTAGCGGGAACACCGGGGAGCTGTTTTTT. Full variable domain (missing parts from reference TRBV12-5 and TRBJ2-2): DARVTQTPRHKVTEMGQEVTMRCQPILGHNTVFWYRQTMMQGLELLAYFRNRAPLDDSGMPKDRFSAEMPDATLATLKIQPSEPRDSAVYFCASGLAITSGNTGELFFGEGSRLTVL.

This clone was detected once. The chain combines TRBV9 with TRBJ2-7; 9 positions match TRBD1. The length of the CDR3 is 15 residues. With V trimmed by 5 bases and J by 3 bases, 9 bases remained unmatched. CDR1 and CDR2 from the germline V gene are SGDLS and YYNGEE. The CDR3 nucleotides are TGTGCCAGCAGTGATCCGGGACAGGGAGGCTACGAGCAGTACTTC. Translating it yields CASSDPGQGGYEQYF. The full variable domain, completed using reference TRBV9 and TRBJ2-7, is DSGVTQTPKHLITATGQRVTLRCSPRSGDLSVYWYQQSLDQGLQFLIQYYNGEERAKGNILERFSAQQFPDLHSELNLSSLELGDSALYFCASSDPGQGGYEQYFGPGTRLTVT.

Remarks on this clone: Within the sample, other DNA sequences also encode this same CDR3. The rearrangement links TRBV6-5 to TRBJ2-5; D gene uncertain. CDR1 and CDR2 (germline): MNHEY, SVGAGI. CDR3 length equals 13 residues. V was trimmed by 2 bases and J by 4 bases, leaving 8 bases between them. Here the CDR3 reads CASSYVRGETQYF. The CDR3 nucleotides read TGTGCCAGCAGTTACGTGAGAGGAGAGACCCAGTACTTC.

The chain combines TRBV24-1 with TRBJ1-5; possibly TRBD1 for D (6 bases). The V end was cut by 6 bases, the J end by 3 bases, with 11 bases between. Germline V gene sequence: CDR1 KGHDR, CDR2 SFDVKD. The CDR3 is made up of 14 amino acids. Here the CDR3 reads CATSPQGTNQPQHF. As DNA, the CDR3 is TGTGCCACCAGTCCTCAGGGGACCAATCAGCCCCAGCATTTT.

CDR3 in amino acids: CASSRVTAQETQYF. The CDR3, as DNA: TGTGCCAGCAGCCGAGTTACCGCCCAAGAGACCCAGTACTTC. The chain recombines TRBV3-1 (or the pseudogene TRBV3-2) with TRBJ2-5; D gene unclear. The germline CDR1 and CDR2 sequences are LGHDT and YNNKEL (reference sequence). V dropped 4 bases and J dropped 1 base, with 10 bases sitting between them. The CDR3 totals 14 residues.

The chain combines TRBV5-4 with TRBJ2-2, with 7 bases aligning to TRBD2. The CDR3 has 13 residues. Looked up from germline, CDR1 is SGHNT and CDR2 is YYREEE (reference sequence). The CDR3 DNA follows: TGTGCTTGGGGGGAGGGGAACACCGGGGAGCTGTTTTTT. Its protein is CAWGEGNTGELFF.

This sequence joins TRBV6-2 or TRBV6-3 and TRBJ2-1; 8 bases agree with TRBD1. V lost 0 bases, J lost 0 bases, and 4 bases stayed unmatched. The V gene's germline CDR1 is MNHEY and CDR2 SVGEGT. This CDR3 has 17 amino acids. For the CDR3, the DNA is TGTGCCAGCAGTTACTCGACAGGGGCCGGCTCCTACAATGAGCAGTTCTTC. Translation gives CASSYSTGAGSYNEQFF.

The CDR3 DNA follows: TGTGCCAGCAGTCACGGACAGAAGCAGTTCTTC. It translates to CASSHGQKQFF. This chain joins TRBV12-3 or TRBV12-4 and TRBJ2-1; weak D call: TRBD1 (6 bases). The CDR3 has 11 residues. Trimming took off 5 bases at V and 11 bases at J, with 10 bases between the two ends.

V gene TRBV12-3 or TRBV12-4 combines with J gene TRBJ2-7; D gene ambiguous. CDR3 size: 13 residues. V lost 6 bases, J lost 4 bases, and 13 bases lay in between. The CDR3 region has the DNA TGTGCCAGCAGCCTACGACAACTGTACGAGCAGTACTTC. Translation gives CASSLRQLYEQYF.

The chain has TRBV19 and TRBJ2-5, with 8 bases fitting TRBD1. The CDR3 runs 16 residues. Germline CDR1 is LNHDA and CDR2 is SQIVND (reference sequence). V shed 0 bases and J 2 bases; nucleotides not matched to a gene: 5. This CDR3 is CASSIETGADQETQYF. The CDR3 nucleotides read TGTGCCAGTAGTATAGAGACAGGGGCGGATCAAGAGACCCAGTACTTC.

This clone was found a few times. The chain couples TRBV16 to TRBJ1-5; tentatively, D is TRBD1 (6 bases). Trimming removed 2 bases from V and 3 bases from J, with 8 bases in between. Germline V gives CDR1 KGHSY, CDR2 FQNENV. CDR3 size: 14 residues. The DNA of the CDR3 is TGTGCCAGCAGCCAAGGACAGATCAATCAGCCCCAGCATTTT. It is translated as CASSQGQINQPQHF.

The chain employs TRBV7-3 and TRBJ2-1; perhaps TRBD2 as D (5 bases). Looked up from germline, CDR1 is SGHTA and CDR2 is FQGTGA. Trimming took off 5 bases at V and 0 bases at J, with 11 bases between the two ends. The CDR3 is made up of 15 amino acids. The CDR3 protein is CASSPPGSSYNEQFF. As DNA, the CDR3 is TGTGCCAGCAGCCCCCCGGGAAGCTCCTACAATGAGCAGTTCTTC.

The sample holds a few counts of this clone. V usage is TRBV4-3 and J usage is TRBJ2-1; 10 positions agree with TRBD2. From germline, CDR1 is LGHNA and CDR2 YSLEER. The CDR3 has 16 residues. The V and J ends lost 1 base and 4 bases, in that order; junction bases with no gene match: 4. The CDR3 region has the DNA TGCGCCAGCAGCCAAGGGCCTAGCGGGGGTTACAATGAGCAGTTCTTC. Translated: CASSQGPSGGYNEQFF.

This clone has only one observation. This chain joins TRBV5-1 and TRBJ2-3, with TRBD1 as a possible D gene (5 bases). Germline V lookup: CDR1 SGHRS, CDR2 YFSETQ. This CDR3 region has 14 residues. Trimming removed 4 bases at V and 2 bases at J, with 11 bases between. The DNA of the CDR3 is TGCGCCAGCAGCGAGACGACAGTCACAGATACGCAGTATTTT. Protein: CASSETTVTDTQYF.

The CDR3 nucleotides are TGTGCCAGCAGCTTAACGCCGGGTCTCGCCACAGATACGCAGTATTTT. Its translation is CASSLTPGLATDTQYF. This chain joins TRBV7-3 and TRBJ2-3; no clear D. The germline gives CDR1 SGHTA, CDR2 FQGTGA. Trimming cost V 0 bases and J 2 bases, with 12 bases left between them. The CDR3 sequence is 16 residues long.

The V gene is TRBV4-3, the J gene TRBJ2-3, with a tentative D call TRBD2 (6 bases). The germline V and J ends were trimmed by 0 bases and 7 bases, with 20 bases remaining between them. This CDR3 region has 17 residues. The germline gives CDR1 LGHNA, CDR2 YSLEER. In nucleotides, the CDR3 is TGCGCCAGCAGCCAAGACCGGGACTCCCGTCGAGGTAATACGCAGTATTTT. Its translation is CASSQDRDSRRGNTQYF.

This clone is a singleton in its sample. This chain joins TRBV5-1 and TRBJ1-2; 8 bases match TRBD1. After removal of 4 bases from V and 6 bases from J, the junction contained 11 bases not matched to a gene. The CDR3 loop spans 15 amino acids. Germline V gene lookup returns CDR1 SGHRS and CDR2 YFSETQ. CDR3 DNA sequence: TGCGCCAGCAGCAATGGACAGGGAAATCCCGATGGCTACACCTTC. Its protein is CASSNGQGNPDGYTF. Combining the CDR3 with reference TRBV5-1 and TRBJ1-2 gives the whole variable domain KAGVTQTPRYLIKTRGQQVTLSCSPISGHRSVSWYQQTPGQGLQFLFEYFSETQRNKGNFPGRFSGRQFSNSRSEMNVSTLELGDSALYLCASSNGQGNPDGYTFGSGTRLTVV.

The chain uses TRBV2 and TRBJ1-1; 7 bases align to TRBD1. Germline V gene lookup returns CDR1 SNHLY and CDR2 FYNNEI. The CDR3 is made up of 15 amino acids. Trimming removed 5 bases from V and 1 base from J; junction bases left unmatched: 7. The CDR3 spells CASSWDRTSNTEAFF. The CDR3 nucleotides are TGTGCCAGCAGTTGGGACAGAACTTCGAACACTGAAGCTTTCTTT.

The CDR3 region has the DNA TGTGCCAGCAGTTCTAGCGGGACCTGGCAGAGGGGTGAAGCTTTCTTT. This codes for CASSSSGTWQRGEAFF. The chain employs TRBV28 and TRBJ1-1; the D gene is possibly TRBD1 (5 bases). The V and J ends lost 4 bases and 7 bases respectively, with 22 bases between them. Germline CDR1 reads MDHEN; CDR2 reads SYDVKM. The CDR3 totals 16 residues. Full variable domain (outside the CDR3, taken from reference TRBV28 and TRBJ1-1): DVKVTQSSRYLVKRTGEKVFLECVQDMDHENMFWYRQDPGLGLRLIYFSYDVKMKEKGDIPEGYSVSREKKERFSLILESASTNQTSMYLCASSSSGTWQRGEAFFGQGTRLTVV.

The chain employs TRBV5-6 and TRBJ1-1; 10 nucleotides line up with TRBD1. V shed 5 bases, J shed 4 bases, and the junction held 11 bases outside the gene matches. Germline V lookup: CDR1 SGHDT, CDR2 YYEEEE. The CDR3 spans 16 residues. The CDR3 is CASRAFKGTGVTEAFF. DNA for the CDR3: TGTGCCAGCAGAGCCTTTAAAGGGACAGGGGTCACTGAAGCTTTCTTT.

This rearrangement joins TRBV28 to TRBJ1-1; D is unclear. Germline V gives CDR1 MDHEN, CDR2 SYDVKM. There are 13 residues in the CDR3. Trimming cost V 7 bases and J 0 bases, with 9 bases left between them. CDR3 loop: CASTFGVNTEAFF. The CDR3 bases are TGTGCCAGCACCTTCGGGGTGAACACTGAAGCTTTCTTT.

This chain joins TRBV19 and TRBJ2-2, with D perhaps matching TRBD1 (6 bases). From germline, CDR1 is LNHDA and CDR2 SQIVND (reference sequence). V lost 8 bases to trimming and J lost 6 bases, with 13 bases between them. CDR3 length: 13 residues. The CDR3 nucleotides are TGTGCCAGTTCCCGGGACAACCCCGGGGAGCTGTTTTTT. It encodes CASSRDNPGELFF.

The chain uses TRBV23-1 and TRBJ2-1; tentative D call: TRBD2 (6 bases). TRBV23-1 falls under the ORF class, with uncertain function. V shed 4 bases and J shed 0 bases, with 22 bases lying between them. The CDR3 length is 19 residues. Here the CDR3 DNA reads TGCGCCAGCAGTCGGGAGGATCCTAAGATAAAGAGCTCCTACAATGAGCAGTTCTTC. Amino acid sequence: CASSREDPKIKSSYNEQFF.

The V gene is TRBV2, the J gene TRBJ2-1, with 7 bases that match TRBD2. The CDR3 runs to 16 residues. In germline, CDR1 is SNHLY, CDR2 FYNNEI. The J segment lost 3 bases and the V segment lost 2 bases, leaving 7 bases of the junction unmatched. CDR3 DNA sequence: TGTGCCAGCAGTGAACTCCCTCTAGCGGTCTACAATGAGCAGTTCTTC. Protein product: CASSELPLAVYNEQFF.

The V gene is TRBV12-3 or TRBV12-4, the J gene TRBJ1-1; D is uncertain. Between the trimmed V and J ends, which lost 8 bases and 3 bases, there was a span of 13 bases. There are 13 residues in the CDR3. CDR3 in DNA: TGTGCCAGCGCCGTTTTGCGGGACACTGAAGCTTTCTTT. This codes for CASAVLRDTEAFF.

The rearrangement links TRBV7-9 to TRBJ1-2; D is unclear. CDR3 length: 12 amino acids. Germline CDR1 is SEHNR and CDR2 is FQNEAQ (reference sequence). Trimming removed 7 bases at V and 0 bases at J, with 6 bases between. The CDR3 sequence: CASKVANYGYTF. In DNA form, the CDR3 reads TGTGCCAGCAAAGTAGCTAACTATGGCTACACCTTC.

The chain recombines TRBV7-2 with TRBJ2-5, with a tentative D call TRBD2 (6 bases). The CDR3 has 17 residues. The V end lost 1 base, the J end lost 1 base, and 16 bases lay between the germline ends. The germline V gene has CDR1 SGHTA and CDR2 FQGNSA. In DNA form, the CDR3 reads TGTGCCAGCAGCTTAGGGGTTGGCCTAGCGCTCCAAGAGACCCAGTACTTC. Its protein product is CASSLGVGLALQETQYF. Complete variable domain (other parts from reference TRBV7-2 and TRBJ2-5): GAGVSQSPSNKVTEKGKDVELRCDPISGHTALYWYRQSLGQGLEFLIYFQGNSAPDKSGLPSDRFSAERTGGSVSTLTIQRTQQEDSAVYLCASSLGVGLALQETQYFGPGTRLLVL.

The chain links TRBV28 to TRBJ2-7, with D perhaps matching TRBD1 (6 bases). V dropped 5 bases and J dropped 3 bases, with 8 bases sitting between them. This CDR3 has 12 amino acids. Germline V gene data show CDR1 as MDHEN and CDR2 as SYDVKM. CDR3 bases: TGTGCCAGCAGTCGACAGGTCTACGAGCAGTACTTC. The encoded protein is CASSRQVYEQYF.